The sequence of this TCR beta chain was determined in a study of shared clonotypes between healthy human individuals. Study outcomes and limitations: Shared across several donors were around 5% of the naive CD4 clonotypes. It was expected that sequencing depth would affect clonotype sharing among donors.

The V gene end was trimmed by 5 bases and the J gene end by 4 bases; junction bases not matched to a gene: 5. This CDR3 is built from 14 residues. The germline CDR1 and CDR2 sequences are WNHNN and SYGVQD (reference sequence). Comment on this clone: Its antigen remains unknown.

Adult donors, all healthy and HIV-negative, had no recent acute infections or vaccinations. The data were produced by immunoSEQ multiplex PCR, yet TCRdb's version contains in-frame clones alone and is incomplete. The sample has about 110,000 clones, roughly 70% seen once. Sample: memory CD8+ T cells sorted from blood. As for subset: CD45RO+ cells pooled with CCR7-negative TemRA cells. This sequence joins TRBV10-1 and TRBJ2-1; 7 nucleotides agree with TRBD1. The receptor comes from a woman in her 30s in good health. CDR3 DNA: TGCGCCAGCAGTAGGCGGACAGGTTACAATGAGCAGTTCTTC. It is translated as CASSRRTGYNEQFF.